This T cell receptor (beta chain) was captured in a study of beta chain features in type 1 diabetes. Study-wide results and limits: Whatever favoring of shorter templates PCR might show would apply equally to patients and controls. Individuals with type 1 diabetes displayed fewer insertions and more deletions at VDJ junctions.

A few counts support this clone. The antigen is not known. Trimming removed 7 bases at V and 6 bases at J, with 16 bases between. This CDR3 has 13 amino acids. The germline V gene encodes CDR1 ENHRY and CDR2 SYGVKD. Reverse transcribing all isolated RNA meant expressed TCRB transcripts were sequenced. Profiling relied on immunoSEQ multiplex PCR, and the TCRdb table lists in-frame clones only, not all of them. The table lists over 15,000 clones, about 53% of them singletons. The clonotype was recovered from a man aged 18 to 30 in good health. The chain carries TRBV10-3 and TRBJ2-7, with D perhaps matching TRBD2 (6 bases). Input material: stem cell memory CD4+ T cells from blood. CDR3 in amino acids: CAITVFEGGEQYF. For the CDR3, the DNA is TGTGCCATCACGGTTTTTGAGGGAGGCGAGCAGTACTTC.